This T cell receptor beta chain originates from a study of beta chain features in type 1 diabetes. Study overall: Over 85,000,000 sorted cells were examined across all samples.

Each donor gave one heparinised blood draw averaging about 110 mL. Only a few counts were recorded for this clone. What it recognizes is unknown. Study-wide results and caveats: A closer apparent resemblance between naive, central memory and Treg TCRB repertoires was seen in patients than in healthy donors. Researchers report that Type 1 diabetes patients had moderately but significantly shorter TCRB CDR3s across all four CD4+ subsets.

Reverse transcription of all isolated RNA meant that expressed TCRB transcripts were sequenced. Here immunoSEQ multiplex PCR was the method, and the copy in TCRdb shows in-frame clones only, minus some. The profile covers about 740,000 clones, with under 15% appearing a single time and 0.022% taken by the ten largest. The TCR comes from a man aged 18 to 29 with type 1 diabetes. The specimen was naive CD4+ T cells from blood.

For the CDR3, the DNA is TGTGCCTGGAGCGTACAGGGGCCCGGCTCCCAGTACTTC. This translates into CAWSVQGPGSQYF. The chain links TRBV30 to TRBJ2-5; TRBD1 agrees at 7 bases. Looked up from germline, CDR1 is GTSNPN and CDR2 is SVGIG (reference sequence). V lost 3 bases to trimming and J lost 9 bases; unmatched junction nucleotides: 10. This CDR3 comprises 13 residues.